This T cell receptor beta chain was retrieved from a study of regulatory T cells in long-lasting Graves disease. Study-wide context: Graves' patients with a new diagnosis had received antithyroid drugs under 3 months.

The CDR3 contains 14 residues. V lost 4 bases to trimming and J lost 6 bases, with 13 bases between them. CDR1 SGHRS and CDR2 YFSETQ come from the germline V gene. This clonotype has at least ten counts. With iRepertoire HTBI primers and Arm-PCR of CDR3 regions, TCR beta libraries were built. Via MiXCR, TCRdb re-called the multiplex PCR reads, giving one row per CDR3 protein. Of about 530,000 distinct CDR3 sequences listed, about 15% are singletons. Documented time point: newly diagnosed GD, antithyroid drugs for less than 3 months. From PBMCs, RNA was extracted and then used to make the TCR library. These data are also associated with another study on T cells in Graves' hyperthyroidism and ophthalmopathy. Per that paper: Most thyroid clonotypes expanded above 0.001 appeared in blood too.

Sequencing used peripheral blood mononuclear cells (PBMCs), obtained at new diagnosis, from a patient treated with antithyroid drugs. The V call is TRBV5-1, the J call TRBJ2-2, with D perhaps matching TRBD1 (6 bases). This receptor was taken from a woman between 40 and 65 years old with Graves disease. CDR3 region: CASSRKQGPGELFF. DNA for the CDR3: TGCGCCAGCAGCAGGAAACAGGGTCCCGGGGAGCTGTTTTTT.